Each of the 27 T cell receptor beta chains below was sequenced from the same sample in a study of blood T cell repertoires in COVID-19. The table came from immunoSEQ multiplex PCR; TCRdb's copy has only in-frame clones and leaves some out. The sample includes 120,000 or so clones, approximately 90% of them seen just once. The specimen sequenced was peripheral blood. The receptors stem from a human donor in a cohort sampled during active COVID-19.

This chain joins TRBV5-4 and TRBJ1-2; D gene unclear. The CDR3 totals 14 residues. V lost 4 bases and J 4 bases, leaving 14 bases between the germline ends. Per the germline V gene, CDR1 is SGHNT and CDR2 is YYREEE (reference sequence). The CDR3 reads CASSIDTSGYGYTF. The CDR3 bases are TGTGCCAGCAGCATCGACACCTCCGGCTATGGCTACACCTTC.

This chain connects TRBV7-9 to TRBJ2-1; 11 bases are shared with TRBD2. The CDR3 has 15 residues. Losses at the gene ends were 5 bases for V and 7 bases for J; bases not matched to a gene: 7. CDR1 SEHNR and CDR2 FQNEAQ come from the germline V gene (reference sequence). Here the CDR3 DNA reads TGTGCCAGCAGCCGTACTAGCGGGGGCATAAATGAGCAGTTCTTC. Protein: CASSRTSGGINEQFF.

V and J are TRBV2 and TRBJ1-1; D gene ambiguous. From germline, CDR1 is SNHLY and CDR2 FYNNEI. Trimming cost V 7 bases and J 5 bases, with 17 bases left between them. This CDR3 has 14 amino acids. CDR3 sequence reads: CASKEFGMATEAFF. In nucleotides, the CDR3 is TGTGCCAGCAAGGAGTTTGGTATGGCTACTGAAGCTTTCTTT.

The chain uses TRBV5-6 and TRBJ2-7; D is unresolved. Trimming took off 5 bases at V and 3 bases at J, with 9 bases between the two ends. This CDR3 has 12 residues. Germline V gene lookup returns CDR1 SGHDT and CDR2 YYEEEE. The CDR3 loop is CASRTASYEQYF. The CDR3 bases are TGTGCCAGCAGGACTGCCAGCTACGAGCAGTACTTC.

The count of this clone is one. The V call is TRBV5-4, the J call TRBJ2-2, with 10 bases identical to TRBD2. The CDR3 loop spans 16 amino acids. V dropped 2 bases and J dropped 2; count of bases not matched to a gene: 3. Germline loops: CDR1 SGHNT, CDR2 YYREEE (reference sequence). CDR3 sequence reads: CASSLASGRNTGELFF. In nucleotides, the CDR3 is TGTGCCAGCAGCTTAGCTAGCGGGAGAAACACCGGGGAGCTGTTTTTT.

The chain employs TRBV7-6 and TRBJ2-5; TRBD2 matches at 8 bases. Looked up from germline, CDR1 is SGHVS and CDR2 is FNYEAQ. The CDR3 consists of 16 residues. The ends lost 4 bases at V and 0 bases at J; junction bases unmatched: 7. CDR3: CASSYTLAGHQETQYF. The CDR3 coding sequence is TGTGCCAGCAGCTACACCTTAGCGGGGCACCAAGAGACCCAGTACTTC.

The chain carries TRBV5-3 and TRBJ1-5; TRBD1 matches at 7 bases. TRBV5-3 belongs to the ORF category, with a function that is uncertain. Trimming took 4 bases from V and 5 from J; bases not matched to a gene: 9. This CDR3 region has 15 residues. This CDR3 is CARSPYRQGDQPQHF. CDR3 nucleotide sequence: TGTGCCAGAAGCCCATATCGACAGGGAGATCAGCCCCAGCATTTT.

The chain couples TRBV24-1 to TRBJ2-2, with D maybe TRBD1 (5 bases). Looked up from germline, CDR1 is KGHDR and CDR2 is SFDVKD. V was cut by 3 bases and J by 4 bases, with 14 bases left in between. The CDR3 spans 16 residues. Written as DNA, the CDR3 is TGTGCCACCAGTGATCTCGGCAGGGTTGGCACCGGGGAGCTGTTTTTT. Its translation is CATSDLGRVGTGELFF.

The chain carries TRBV24-1 and TRBJ2-2, with D tentatively TRBD1 (6 bases). In germline, CDR1 is KGHDR, CDR2 SFDVKD. Trimming took 4 bases from V and 11 from J, leaving 13 bases between them. The CDR3 extends over 13 amino acids. The CDR3 reads CATSDLRGGELFF. CDR3 nucleotide sequence: TGTGCCACCAGTGACCTGAGAGGGGGTGAGCTGTTTTTT.

The rearrangement links TRBV19 to TRBJ1-4; D not certain. Germline loops: CDR1 LNHDA, CDR2 SQIVND (reference sequence). With 5 bases removed from V and 8 bases from J, the gap between germline ends came to 12 bases. This CDR3 comprises 13 residues. The CDR3 sequence: CASSRRGGEKLFF. The CDR3 nucleotides are TGTGCCAGTAGTCGGCGGGGTGGGGAAAAACTGTTTTTT.

The CDR3 here is CASSQDGGSEMNTEAFF. The CDR3, as DNA: TGCGCCAGCAGCCAAGATGGAGGCAGTGAGATGAACACTGAAGCTTTCTTT. The rearrangement uses TRBV4-1 and TRBJ1-1; D ambiguous. CDR1 is MGHRA and CDR2 is YSYEKL in the germline V gene. This CDR3 is 17 amino acids long. Trimming took 0 bases from V and 0 from J, leaving 14 bases between them.

This clone has a single count. The chain joins TRBV7-9 to TRBJ1-1; 9 nucleotides match TRBD1. Losses at the gene ends were 5 bases for V and 5 bases for J; bases not matched to a gene: 6. The CDR3 covers 14 residues. Looked up from germline, CDR1 is SEHNR and CDR2 is FQNEAQ (reference sequence). CDR3 nucleotides: TGTGCCAGCAGCCCCGGGACAGGGATTACTGAAGCTTTCTTT. Protein sequence: CASSPGTGITEAFF.

V is TRBV30 and J is TRBJ1-5; D is possibly TRBD1 (6 bases). The germline gives CDR1 GTSNPN, CDR2 SVGIG (reference sequence). V was clipped by 5 bases and J by 0 bases, with 11 bases between them. The CDR3 is 14 residues long. The CDR3 protein is CAWAGQNSNQPQHF. DNA for the CDR3: TGTGCCTGGGCGGGACAAAATAGCAATCAGCCCCAGCATTTT.

The chain combines TRBV14 with TRBJ2-7; 11 bases are a match to TRBD2. Germline loops: CDR1 SGHDN, CDR2 FVKESK. V lost 0 bases and J lost 5; bases outside the gene matches: 15. The CDR3 totals 19 residues. CDR3: CASSQDYASGRMWFDEQYF. CDR3 DNA sequence: TGTGCCAGCAGCCAAGATTACGCTAGCGGGAGGATGTGGTTTGACGAGCAGTACTTC. Combining the CDR3 with reference TRBV14 and TRBJ2-7 gives the whole variable domain EAGVTQFPSHSVIEKGQTVTLRCDPISGHDNLYWYRRVMGKEIKFLLHFVKESKQDESGMPNNRFLAERTGGTYSTLKVQPAELEDSGVYFCASSQDYASGRMWFDEQYFGPGTRLTVT.

The chain combines TRBV28 with TRBJ1-3, with D perhaps TRBD1 (5 bases). V lost 8 bases, J lost 0 bases, and 20 bases lay in between. CDR1 MDHEN and CDR2 SYDVKM come from the germline V gene. This CDR3 spans 17 amino acids. The DNA of the CDR3 is TGTGCCAGCGGGACTCAGCAACTTAGATCCTCTGGAAACACCATATATTTT. Translating gives CASGTQQLRSSGNTIYF.

V is TRBV14 and J is TRBJ2-3; D might be TRBD1 (6 bases). In germline, CDR1 is SGHDN, CDR2 FVKESK. The CDR3 extends over 13 amino acids. The V end lost 1 base, the J end lost 15 bases, and 17 bases lay between the germline ends. The CDR3 nucleotides are TGTGCCAGCAGCCAAGTTCGGCAGGGGCCGACATATTTT. Translation: CASSQVRQGPTYF.

The chain recombines TRBV19 with TRBJ2-7; 8 bases line up with TRBD1. J lost 0 bases, V lost 8 bases, and 9 bases had no gene match. Germline loops: CDR1 LNHDA, CDR2 SQIVND (reference sequence). The CDR3 loop spans 15 amino acids. This chain's CDR3 is CASAGTGLSSYEQYF. CDR3 sequence (DNA): TGTGCCAGTGCCGGGACAGGTCTAAGCTCCTACGAGCAGTACTTC.

The chain links TRBV5-1 to TRBJ1-2, with D possibly TRBD1 on 5 matching bases. Trimming cost V 1 base and J 9 bases, with 22 bases left between them. This CDR3 contains 16 residues. From germline, CDR1 is SGHRS and CDR2 YFSETQ. The CDR3 DNA reads TGCGCCAGCAGCTTGAACGGGGTGGGGGGTTCATCGAGCTACACCTTC. This gives the protein CASSLNGVGGSSSYTF. Based on the CDR3 plus reference TRBV5-1 and TRBJ1-2, the full variable domain is KAGVTQTPRYLIKTRGQQVTLSCSPISGHRSVSWYQQTPGQGLQFLFEYFSETQRNKGNFPGRFSGRQFSNSRSEMNVSTLELGDSALYLCASSLNGVGGSSSYTFGSGTRLTVV.

This clone was observed once. This sequence joins TRBV9 and TRBJ2-5, with TRBD2 identical over 12 bases. V gave up 4 bases and J gave up 1 base; unmatched junction bases: 8. The CDR3 consists of 17 residues. Per germline, CDR1 SGDLS and CDR2 YYNGEE. The CDR3 loop reads CASSSSTSGGLQETQYF. DNA for the CDR3: TGTGCCAGCAGCTCATCGACTAGCGGGGGCCTCCAAGAGACCCAGTACTTC.

This chain links TRBV2 with TRBJ2-1; 10 bases are shared with TRBD2. The V segment lost 5 bases and the J segment 4 bases; nucleotides outside the gene matches: 8. The germline V gene has CDR1 SNHLY and CDR2 FYNNEI. This CDR3 contains 16 residues. The CDR3 nucleotides are TGTGCCAGCAGTTTTACCTCTAGCGGGAGTTACAATGAGCAGTTCTTC. It translates to CASSFTSSGSYNEQFF. The variable domain in full, completed from reference TRBV2 and TRBJ2-1, reads EPEVTQTPSHQVTQMGQEVILRCVPISNHLYFYWYRQILGQKVEFLVSFYNNEISEKSEIFDDQFSVERPDGSNFTLKIRSTKLEDSAMYFCASSFTSSGSYNEQFFGPGTRLTVL.

Here the CDR3 DNA reads TGTGCCAGCAGGGAGATGATCTCTGGAAACACCATATATTTT. Amino acid sequence: CASREMISGNTIYF. This sequence joins TRBV28 and TRBJ1-3; no definite D call. The CDR3 runs to 14 residues. Trimming pared 6 bases from V and 0 bases from J, leaving 9 bases between. CDR1 is MDHEN, CDR2 SYDVKM, per germline.

The chain is built from TRBV24-1 and TRBJ2-5, with a weak D call TRBD1 (6 bases). Trimming removed 3 bases at V and 5 bases at J, with 12 bases between. Germline CDR1 KGHDR, CDR2 SFDVKD. The CDR3 has 14 amino acids. The chain's CDR3 is CATSDHAGEETQYF. The CDR3 bases are TGTGCCACCAGTGATCACGCAGGGGAGGAGACCCAGTACTTC.

There are a few counts of this clone. The gene calls are TRBV5-6 and TRBJ2-7; D is ambiguous. The V and J ends lost 4 bases and 2 bases respectively, with 10 bases between them. The CDR3 sequence is 13 residues long. Germline V CDR1 and CDR2: SGHDT, YYEEEE. CDR3 coding DNA: TGTGCCAGCAGCGTAGACACGGCCTACGAGCAGTACTTC. Protein: CASSVDTAYEQYF.

The V call is TRBV24-1, the J call TRBJ1-2; 7 positions agree with TRBD1. This CDR3 is 17 amino acids long. J gave up 5 bases and V 5 bases, and 16 bases lay outside the gene matches. Germline V lookup: CDR1 KGHDR, CDR2 SFDVKD. CDR3 amino acids: CATSGATGAPVEYGYTF. CDR3 DNA: TGTGCCACCAGTGGCGCCACAGGGGCCCCAGTAGAGTATGGCTACACCTTC.

V usage is TRBV2 and J usage is TRBJ2-1; 10 nucleotides match TRBD2. The V gene end was trimmed by 7 bases and the J gene end by 1 base; junction bases not matched to a gene: 7. CDR3 length equals 16 residues. Germline values: CDR1 SNHLY, CDR2 FYNNEI. CDR3 coding DNA: TGTGCCAGCATTCTTGGACTAGCGGTTTCCTACAATGAGCAGTTCTTC. Translating it yields CASILGLAVSYNEQFF.

The chain uses TRBV19 and TRBJ1-3; TRBD1 is a possible D gene (5 bases). Germline assignment: CDR1 LNHDA and CDR2 SQIVND (reference sequence). The CDR3 contains 15 residues. V lost 5 bases and J 0 bases, leaving 11 bases between the germline ends. The CDR3 nucleotides are TGTGCCAGTAGTCCGGACACCTACTCTGGAAACACCATATATTTT. This sequence encodes CASSPDTYSGNTIYF.

The chain employs TRBV14 and TRBJ2-7, with 9 positions matching TRBD2. Trimming cost V 3 bases and J 7 bases; bases outside gene matches: 13. CDR1 is SGHDN, CDR2 FVKESK, per germline. The CDR3 has 16 residues. CDR3 nucleotides: TGTGCCAGCAGCCAGTTGAGCTTAGCGGGAGTTTGGGAGCAGTACTTC. This gives the protein CASSQLSLAGVWEQYF.